This T cell receptor (beta chain) was identified during a study of beta chain features in type 1 diabetes. The study reverse transcribed the entire isolated RNA, so it sequenced expressed TCRB transcripts. Assay used: immunoSEQ multiplex PCR; TCRdb lists only in-frame clones, some missing. The sample carries fewer than 250,000 clones, roughly 70% recorded once. CD4+ cells of the naive, central memory, regulatory and stem cell-like memory types were sorted via CD45RO/CCR7/CD25/CD127/CD95/CD27. Trimming removed 1 base at V and 3 bases at J, with 21 bases between. CDR3 length: 17 residues. Germline CDR1 and CDR2: GTSNPN and SVGIG (reference sequence). This clone showed up just a few times.

This sequence originates from a man in his thirties or forties in good health. The sample taken for sequencing was naive CD4+ T cells from blood. This sequence joins TRBV30 and TRBJ1-1; D is perhaps TRBD1 (5 bases). The CDR3 region has the DNA TGTGCCTGGAGTGCTGGCCGGGCGGGCGGGGGTCACACTGAAGCTTTCTTT. Encoded protein: CAWSAGRAGGGHTEAFF.